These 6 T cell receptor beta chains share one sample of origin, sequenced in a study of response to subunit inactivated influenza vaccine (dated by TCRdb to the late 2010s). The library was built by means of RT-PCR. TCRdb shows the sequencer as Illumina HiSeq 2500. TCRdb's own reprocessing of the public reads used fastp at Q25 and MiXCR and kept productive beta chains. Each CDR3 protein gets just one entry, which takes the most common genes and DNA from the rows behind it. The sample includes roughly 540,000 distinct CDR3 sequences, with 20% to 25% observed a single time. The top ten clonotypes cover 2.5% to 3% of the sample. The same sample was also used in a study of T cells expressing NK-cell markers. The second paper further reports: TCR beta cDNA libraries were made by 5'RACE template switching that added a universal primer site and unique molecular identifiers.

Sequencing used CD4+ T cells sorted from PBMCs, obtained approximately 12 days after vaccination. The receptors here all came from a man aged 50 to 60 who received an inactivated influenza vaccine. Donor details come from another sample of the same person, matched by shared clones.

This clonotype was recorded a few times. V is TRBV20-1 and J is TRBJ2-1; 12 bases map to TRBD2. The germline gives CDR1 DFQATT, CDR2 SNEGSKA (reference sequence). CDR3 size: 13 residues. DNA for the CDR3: TGCAGCCTACCAGGGACTAGCGGGAATGAGCAGTTCTTC. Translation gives CSLPGTSGNEQFF.

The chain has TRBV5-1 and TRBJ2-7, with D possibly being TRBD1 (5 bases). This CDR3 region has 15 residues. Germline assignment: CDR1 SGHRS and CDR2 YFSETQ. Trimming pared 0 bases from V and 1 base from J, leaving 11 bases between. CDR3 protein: CASSLGVGASYEQYF. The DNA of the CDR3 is TGCGCCAGCAGCTTGGGAGTAGGGGCTTCCTACGAGCAGTACTTC.

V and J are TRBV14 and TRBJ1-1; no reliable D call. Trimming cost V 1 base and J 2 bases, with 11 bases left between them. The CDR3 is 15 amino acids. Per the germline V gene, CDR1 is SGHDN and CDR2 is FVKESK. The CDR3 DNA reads TGTGCCAGCAGCCAAGCCGTTCCGCGAAACACTGAAGCTTTCTTT. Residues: CASSQAVPRNTEAFF.

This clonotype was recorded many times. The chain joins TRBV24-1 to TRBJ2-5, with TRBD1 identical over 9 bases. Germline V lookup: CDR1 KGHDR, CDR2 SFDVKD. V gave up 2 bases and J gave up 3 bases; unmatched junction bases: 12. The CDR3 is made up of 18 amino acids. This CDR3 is CATSDYRERQGGKETQYF. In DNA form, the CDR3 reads TGTGCCACCAGTGATTACCGAGAAAGACAGGGGGGCAAAGAGACCCAGTACTTC.

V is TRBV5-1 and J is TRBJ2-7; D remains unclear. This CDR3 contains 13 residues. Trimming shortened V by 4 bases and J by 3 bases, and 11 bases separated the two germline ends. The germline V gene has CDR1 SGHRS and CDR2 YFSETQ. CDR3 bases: TGCGCCAGCAGCAAGGCCGAAATCTACGAGCAGTACTTC. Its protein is CASSKAEIYEQYF.

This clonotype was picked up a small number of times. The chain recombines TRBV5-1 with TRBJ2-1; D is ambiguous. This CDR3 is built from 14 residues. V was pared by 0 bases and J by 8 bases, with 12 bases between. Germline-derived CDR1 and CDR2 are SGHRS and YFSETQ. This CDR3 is CASSLGYGAHEQFF. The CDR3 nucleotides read TGCGCCAGCAGCTTGGGATATGGAGCTCATGAGCAGTTCTTC.